These T cell receptor beta chains were read from a single sample in a study of blood T cell repertoires in COVID-19. The protocol was immunoSEQ multiplex PCR, while the TCRdb copy is restricted to in-frame clones and leaves out a portion. The data contain roughly 330,000 clones, 65% to 85% of them singletons. Material: peripheral blood. Source of these receptors: a woman aged 45 to 65 with acute or convalescent COVID-19. Each CDR3 is given with its conserved first and last residue. The order of the fields is D gene, clone size, J gene, V gene, CDR3 DNA, CDR3 protein. A D gene is named only where the DNA matches it firmly. Not all rows give a size; the values are once, few, many and, for expanded clones, a class.

TRBD2	few	TRBJ2-3	TRBV9	TGTGCCAGCAGCCCCAGCGGGGGGGTGGTTGATACGCAGTATTTT	CASSPSGGVVDTQYF
TRBD1	.	TRBJ1-1	TRBV27	TGTGCCAGCAGTTTCGGAGGGGGCGCTGCCCCCACTGAAGCTTTCTTT	CASSFGGGAAPTEAFF
TRBD1	.	TRBJ1-1	TRBV7-9	TGTGCCAGCAGCTCACACGGGACAGGGAGCGCTTTCTTT	CASSSHGTGSAFF
.	.	TRBJ1-2	TRBV27	TGTGCCAGCAGTTTAAACCAGGACTATGGCTACACCTTC	CASSLNQDYGYTF
.	.	TRBJ2-3	TRBV3-1/TRBV3-2	TGTGCCAGCAGCCGTTTTCGGGACTCCCAAACTAGCACAGATACGCAGTATTTT	CASSRFRDSQTSTDTQYF
TRBD2	.	TRBJ2-4	TRBV5-1	TGCGCCAGCAGCCCGAGCGGGGGCGGTGCCAAAAACATTCAGTACTTC	CASSPSGGGAKNIQYF
TRBD1	.	TRBJ2-3	TRBV30	TGTGCCTGGAGTGTACCGGGACAGTCTCGGGATACGCAGTATTTT	CAWSVPGQSRDTQYF
TRBD1	.	TRBJ1-1	TRBV24-1	TGTGCCACCAGAGGAGGAGGGACAGGGGGCACTGAAGCTTTCTTT	CATRGGGTGGTEAFF
TRBD2	.	TRBJ2-1	TRBV29-1	TGCAGCGTTGAAGGGCTAGCGGATGAGCAGTTCTTC	CSVEGLADEQFF
TRBD2	once	TRBJ2-1	TRBV4-2	TGTGCCAGCAGCCGAAAGACTAGCGGGGATTACAATGAGCAGTTCTTC	CASSRKTSGDYNEQFF
.	.	TRBJ2-7	TRBV2	TGTGCCAGCACTTCAGGACAACCCGAGCAGTACTTC	CASTSGQPEQYF
.	.	TRBJ1-2	TRBV7-9	TGTGCCAGCAGCTTATCTTTGGGTGGAGCGAACTATGGCTACACCTTC	CASSLSLGGANYGYTF
TRBD2	.	TRBJ2-1	TRBV11-1	TGTGCCAGCAGCACCGCCGGGACTAGCGACAATGAGCAGTTCTTC	CASSTAGTSDNEQFF
TRBD1	.	TRBJ1-2	TRBV27	TGTGCCAGCTGCTCCCGGGACAGGGCCTATGGCTACACCTTC	CASCSRDRAYGYTF
.	once	TRBJ1-2	TRBV3-1/TRBV3-2	TGTGCCAGCAGCCAAGCGGGGGGTTATTATGGCTACACCTTC	CASSQAGGYYGYTF
.	.	TRBJ1-6	TRBV10-1	TGCGGTTTGACGCCCAGGAATTCACCCCTCCACTTT	CGLTPRNSPLHF
.	.	TRBJ2-6	TRBV18	TGTGCCAGCTCACCATCGTTTACTGGGGCCAACGTCCTGACTTTC	CASSPSFTGANVLTF
.	.	TRBJ1-2	TRBV19	TGTGCCAGTAGCCCCGGTGAGACATACTATGGCTACACCTTC	CASSPGETYYGYTF
.	.	TRBJ2-1	TRBV1	TGCACCAGCAGCCAAGATACAGCGGGGGACGGGGGAGAGCAGTTCTTC	CTSSQDTAGDGGEQFF
.	many	TRBJ2-2	TRBV12-3/TRBV12-4	TGTGCCAGCCGAGTTACCGGGGAGCTGTTTTTT	CASRVTGELFF
.	.	TRBJ1-5	TRBV9	TGTGCCAGCAGCGTAGCGATCGGTCAGCCCCAGCATTTT	CASSVAIGQPQHF
.	.	TRBJ2-5	TRBV11-2	TGTGCCAGCAGCCCCCGGGGTGATGGGCGGGGAGAGACCCAGTACTTC	CASSPRGDGRGETQYF
TRBD1	.	TRBJ2-7	TRBV7-2	TGTGCCAGCAGCTTCACAGGGGTGTCCTACGAGCAGTACTTC	CASSFTGVSYEQYF
TRBD1	.	TRBJ2-2	TRBV19	TGTGCCAGTAGTCCTTCAGGGGGCTCCGGGGAGCTGTTTTTT	CASSPSGGSGELFF
TRBD1	.	TRBJ1-2	TRBV5-1	TGCGCCAGCAGCTTGGAGGGACAGGCGAATGATGGCTACACCTTC	CASSLEGQANDGYTF
TRBD1	.	TRBJ2-4	TRBV12-3/TRBV12-4	TGTGCCAGCAGTTGGAACGAACAGGGGATCACGCACTTC	CASSWNEQGITHF
TRBD2	.	TRBJ2-1	TRBV29-1	TGCAGCGTTCGTGGGAGGGCCCCTAATGAGCAGTTCTTC	CSVRGRAPNEQFF
TRBD1	.	TRBJ2-3	TRBV11-2	TGTGCCAGCAGCTTAGCAGGGACAGCTACAGATACGCAGTATTTT	CASSLAGTATDTQYF
TRBD2	.	TRBJ2-1	TRBV9	TGTGCCAGCAGCGACGGACTAGCGAGAGGTAATGAGCAGTTCTTC	CASSDGLARGNEQFF
TRBD2	.	TRBJ2-1	TRBV7-3	TGTGCCAGCAGCTTAACAGCGGGAGGTTTGAATGAGCAGTTCTTC	CASSLTAGGLNEQFF
.	.	TRBJ2-1	TRBV19	TGTGCCAGTAGGCCTAAAAACAATGAGCAGTTCTTC	CASRPKNNEQFF
TRBD2	few	TRBJ2-2	TRBV5-4	TGTGCCAGCAGCTCATTACCCGGAGCGGGGGCCCAGGGCGGGGAGCTGTTTTTT	CASSSLPGAGAQGGELFF
.	once	TRBJ1-1	TRBV14	TGTGCCAGCAGCCGCCAAGTCTCGGGGACTGAAGCTTTCTTT	CASSRQVSGTEAFF
.	many	TRBJ2-5	TRBV5-6	TGTGCCAGCAGCTTTGTCGCAAGCCCCCTACAAGAGACCCAGTACTTC	CASSFVASPLQETQYF
.	.	TRBJ1-3	TRBV9	TGTGCCAGCAGCGGGAGCACCATATATTTT	CASSGSTIYF
.	once	TRBJ2-3	TRBV1	TGCACCAGCAGCCAAGATCTTGTCGCAGATACGCAGTATTTT	CTSSQDLVADTQYF
.	once	TRBJ2-7	TRBV7-2	TGTGCCAGCAGCTCGCAGGCGGGATCCTCCTACGAGCAGTACTTC	CASSSQAGSSYEQYF
.	.	TRBJ1-1	TRBV9	TGTGCCAGCAGCGTGACCCCACAGGGGAACACTGAAGCTTTCTTT	CASSVTPQGNTEAFF
.	once	TRBJ2-3	TRBV4-1	TGCGCCAGCAGCCAAGCTAGGACAGATACGCAGTATTTT	CASSQARTDTQYF
.	.	TRBJ2-5	TRBV5-4	TGTGCCAGCAGCCTGGGGAGCGGAAGGGAGACCCAGTACTTC	CASSLGSGRETQYF
TRBD1	.	TRBJ2-1	TRBV6-5	TGTGCCAGTTCTTACAGGGGGAGGTACAATGAGCAGTTCTTC	CASSYRGRYNEQFF
TRBD1	once	TRBJ1-2	TRBV6-1	TGTGCCAGCAGTGAGGACAGGGACGGTGGCTACACCTTC	CASSEDRDGGYTF
.	.	TRBJ1-1	TRBV12-3/TRBV12-4	TGTGCCAGCAGTTTGAATGGCGGGGAAGCTTTCTTT	CASSLNGGEAFF
.	.	TRBJ1-4	TRBV5-1	TGCGCCAGCAGCTTGGGTATCAGTGCAACTAATGAAAAACTGTTTTTT	CASSLGISATNEKLFF
TRBD1	.	TRBJ1-4	TRBV6-5	TGTGCCAGCAGTTACTCGAAAGGGACAGCCGAAAAACTGTTTTTT	CASSYSKGTAEKLFF
.	.	TRBJ2-3	TRBV5-1	TGCGCCAGCAGCCCCCTCCACAGTGCCCCTGCCGGTACGCAGTATTTT	CASSPLHSAPAGTQYF
.	.	TRBJ2-5	TRBV11-2	TGTGCCAGCAGCTTAGGAACAGGGGAGACCCAGTACTTC	CASSLGTGETQYF
.	.	TRBJ1-4	TRBV6-1	TGTGCCAGCAGTGAAGAGGAGGCTAATGAAAAACTGTTTTTT	CASSEEEANEKLFF
.	.	TRBJ1-1	TRBV27	TGTGCCAGCAGTTTATCACGGGGAATGAACACTGAAGCTTTCTTT	CASSLSRGMNTEAFF
.	.	TRBJ1-1	TRBV21-1	TGTGCCAGCAGCAAACCACCTGGGAGCACTGAAGCTTTCTTT	CASSKPPGSTEAFF
TRBD1	.	TRBJ1-2	TRBV18	TGTGCCAGCTCATCAAAGACAGGGAACTATGGCTACACCTTC	CASSSKTGNYGYTF
TRBD1	few	TRBJ2-3	TRBV6-1	TGTGCCAGCAGTGTTAGGACAGGGGCTACCACAGATACGCAGTATTTT	CASSVRTGATTDTQYF
.	.	TRBJ1-2	TRBV27	TGTGCCAGCAGTTTCAAAGGCAGGGTCTATGGCTACACCTTC	CASSFKGRVYGYTF
TRBD2	.	TRBJ2-3	TRBV7-9	TGTGCCAGCAGCGGACTAGCGGGAGTAGGCGACGCTACGCAGTATTTT	CASSGLAGVGDATQYF